This TCR beta chain was captured by sequencing in a study of T-cell memory formation after mild COVID-19. TCRdb analysed the 5' RACE reads with MiXCR anew, one entry per CDR3 protein. The table has about 360,000 distinct CDR3 sequences, approximately 15% seen once. Many counts were recorded for this clonotype. The V and J ends lost 6 bases and 8 bases respectively, with 18 bases between them. This CDR3 has 14 residues. From germline, CDR1 is SGHKS and CDR2 YYEKEE (reference sequence). V is TRBV5-5 and J is TRBJ2-1; TRBD2 might be the D (5 bases). Sequenced input: PBMCs or a T cell subset sorted from them (not recorded which). The sequence came from a man in his late teens or twenties who had mild COVID-19 (a few samples of this study predate the infection). Cell type and time point are not known. CDR3 region: CASNLAWGSHEQFF. CDR3 DNA: TGTGCCAGCAACCTAGCTTGGGGATCTCATGAGCAGTTCTTC.